The source of this TCR beta chain is a study of blood T cell repertoires in COVID-19. About the study: The origin of the acute and convalescent COVID-19 samples was the United States, Italy and Spain. Sources were T cells, B-cell-depleted T cells, or PBMCs; the material itself was cDNA or gDNA.

The CDR3 has 14 residues. Deletions cut 3 bases from V and 1 base from J, with 12 bases between. Germline V gene sequence: CDR1 SQVTM, CDR2 ANQGSEA. Original handling: Counts of nucleated cells, estimated from reference gene primer amplification, were obtained. Sequenced by immunoSEQ multiplex PCR; TCRdb stores in-frame clones only, minus some. V, J and clone size are those of that table, while D and trimming were read from the DNA. The data contain 300,000 to 350,000 clones, about 83% of them singletons. Material for sequencing was peripheral blood. The gene calls are TRBV29-1 and TRBJ1-1; D is possibly TRBD1 (6 bases). The receptor's source is a man aged 25 to 45 with active or convalescent COVID-19. The CDR3 DNA follows: TGCAGCGTTGATTTTGGACAGAGGAACACTGAAGCTTTCTTT. It yields the protein CSVDFGQRNTEAFF.